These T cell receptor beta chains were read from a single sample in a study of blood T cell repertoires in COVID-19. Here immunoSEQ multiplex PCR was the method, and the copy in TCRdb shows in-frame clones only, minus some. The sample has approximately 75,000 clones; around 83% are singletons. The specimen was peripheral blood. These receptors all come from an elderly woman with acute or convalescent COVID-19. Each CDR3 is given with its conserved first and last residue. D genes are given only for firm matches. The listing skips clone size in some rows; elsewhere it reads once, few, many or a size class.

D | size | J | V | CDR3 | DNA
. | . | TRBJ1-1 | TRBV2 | CAGSDGMNTEAFF | TGTGCCGGGAGCGATGGAATGAACACTGAAGCTTTCTTT
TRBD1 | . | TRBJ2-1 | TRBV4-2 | CASSAGGGQGYNEQFF | TGTGCCAGCAGCGCTGGGGGGGGACAGGGCTACAATGAGCAGTTCTTC
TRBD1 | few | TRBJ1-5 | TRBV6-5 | CASSAGTGSQPQHF | TGTGCCAGCAGCGCAGGGACAGGGAGTCAGCCCCAGCATTTT
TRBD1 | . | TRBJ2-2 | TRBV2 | CASRPRTGGNTGELFF | TGTGCCAGCAGACCTCGGACAGGGGGTAACACCGGGGAGCTGTTTTTT
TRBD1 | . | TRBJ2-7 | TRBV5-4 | CASSLGTAPVYEQYF | TGTGCCAGCAGCCTAGGGACAGCGCCAGTCTACGAGCAGTACTTC
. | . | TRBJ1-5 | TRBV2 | CASSEDTRFSGQPQHF | TGTGCCAGCAGTGAAGACACGAGGTTTTCGGGTCAGCCCCAGCATTTT
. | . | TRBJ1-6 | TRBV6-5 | CASSYEKYNSPLHF | TGTGCCAGCAGTTACGAGAAGTATAATTCACCCCTCCACTTT
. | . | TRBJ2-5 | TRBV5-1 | CASSNGRGQGETQYF | TGCGCCAGCAGTAACGGGCGGGGGCAGGGAGAGACCCAGTACTTC
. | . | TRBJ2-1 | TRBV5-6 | CASSFRQLYYNEQFF | TGTGCCAGCTCCTTCCGCCAACTGTACTACAATGAGCAGTTCTTC
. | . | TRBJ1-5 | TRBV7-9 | CASSPRGGDQPQHF | TGTGCCAGCAGCCCCAGGGGTGGCGATCAGCCCCAGCATTTT
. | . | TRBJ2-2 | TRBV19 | CASSTRGLPYTGELFF | TGTGCCAGTAGTACCCGTGGTCTACCCTACACCGGGGAGCTGTTTTTT
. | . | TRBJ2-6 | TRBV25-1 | CATGASGSGANVLTF | TGTGCCACCGGCGCCTCAGGCTCTGGGGCCAACGTCCTGACTTTC
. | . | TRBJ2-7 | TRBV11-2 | CASSYSSAGSGEQYF | TGTGCCAGCAGCTACTCCTCGGCTGGGTCGGGTGAGCAGTACTTC
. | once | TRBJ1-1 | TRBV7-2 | CASSLVTAMNTEAFF | TGTGCCAGCAGCTTAGTAACAGCCATGAACACTGAAGCTTTCTTT
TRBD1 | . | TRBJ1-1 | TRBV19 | CASSTLPGQGNTEAFF | TGTGCCAGTAGTACCCTACCGGGACAGGGGAACACTGAAGCTTTCTTT
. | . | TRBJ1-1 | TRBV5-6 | CASSWGQGEAFF | TGTGCCAGCAGCTGGGGGCAGGGTGAAGCTTTCTTT
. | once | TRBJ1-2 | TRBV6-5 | CASIRALIYGYTF | TGTGCCAGCATTAGAGCCCTAATCTATGGCTACACCTTC
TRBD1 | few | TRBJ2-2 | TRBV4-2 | CASSQDPRTGNTGELFF | TGTGCCAGCAGCCAAGATCCGAGGACAGGGAACACCGGGGAGCTGTTTTTT
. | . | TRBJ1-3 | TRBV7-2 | CASSVDPSGNTIYF | TGTGCCAGCAGCGTAGACCCTAGCGGAAACACCATATATTTT
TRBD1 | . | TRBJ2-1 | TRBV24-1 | CATSDSGTGMSHEQFF | TGTGCCACCAGTGACTCTGGGACAGGGATGAGTCATGAGCAGTTCTTC
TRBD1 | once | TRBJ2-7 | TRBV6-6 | CASSPPGQGPSEQYF | TGTGCCAGCAGTCCCCCCGGACAGGGCCCCAGCGAGCAGTACTTC
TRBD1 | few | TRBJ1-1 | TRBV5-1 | CASSLTLGTGGQAFF | TGCGCCAGCAGCCTGACCCTCGGGACAGGGGGACAAGCTTTCTTT
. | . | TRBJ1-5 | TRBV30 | CAWSVRVNQPQHF | TGTGCCTGGAGTGTACGGGTAAATCAGCCCCAGCATTTT
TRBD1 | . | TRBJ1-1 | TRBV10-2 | CASGWGDRVNTEAFF | TGCGCCAGCGGATGGGGGGACAGGGTGAACACTGAAGCTTTCTTT
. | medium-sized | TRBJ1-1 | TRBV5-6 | CASSLRGTEAFF | TGTGCCAGCAGCTTGCGAGGGACTGAAGCTTTCTTT
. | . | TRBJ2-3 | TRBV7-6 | CASSSPGGQQDTQYF | TGTGCCAGCAGCTCGCCCGGGGGGCAACAAGATACGCAGTATTTT
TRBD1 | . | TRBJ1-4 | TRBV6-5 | CASRDRGRGYEKLFF | TGTGCCAGCAGGGACAGGGGGCGCGGGTATGAAAAACTGTTTTTT
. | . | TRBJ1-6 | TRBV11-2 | CASSLASPGTYNSPLHF | TGTGCCAGCAGCTTAGCAAGCCCAGGAACCTATAATTCACCCCTCCACTTT
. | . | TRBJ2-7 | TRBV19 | CASSTLPTGSYEQYF | TGTGCCAGTAGTACGTTACCGACAGGATCCTACGAGCAGTACTTC
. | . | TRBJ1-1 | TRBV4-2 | CASSQDDRPNGEAFF | TGTGCCAGCAGCCAAGATGACAGACCTAACGGGGAAGCTTTCTTT